Sequencing of this TCR beta chain was carried out in a study of T cells after yellow fever vaccination. Study overall: Preparation used SMART-Seq v4 Ultra Low Input for the low-cell-number fractions.

TCRdb redid the calling of the 5' RACE reads with MiXCR, one entry per CDR3 protein. The sample yields roughly 310,000 distinct CDR3 sequences, roughly 9.4% seen once. There are 13 residues in the CDR3. CDR1 is DFQATT, CDR2 SNEGSKA, per germline (reference sequence). V lost 4 bases, J lost 2 bases, and 11 bases lay in between. The sample here was PBMCs, taken on the day of the first yellow fever vaccination. This chain joins TRBV20-1 and TRBJ2-5, with D hard to call. This TCR was recovered from a man aged 18 to 35 who received the YFV17D yellow fever vaccine. The CDR3 loop is CSANDWRQETQYF. DNA of the CDR3: TGCAGTGCTAATGACTGGAGACAAGAGACCCAGTACTTC.